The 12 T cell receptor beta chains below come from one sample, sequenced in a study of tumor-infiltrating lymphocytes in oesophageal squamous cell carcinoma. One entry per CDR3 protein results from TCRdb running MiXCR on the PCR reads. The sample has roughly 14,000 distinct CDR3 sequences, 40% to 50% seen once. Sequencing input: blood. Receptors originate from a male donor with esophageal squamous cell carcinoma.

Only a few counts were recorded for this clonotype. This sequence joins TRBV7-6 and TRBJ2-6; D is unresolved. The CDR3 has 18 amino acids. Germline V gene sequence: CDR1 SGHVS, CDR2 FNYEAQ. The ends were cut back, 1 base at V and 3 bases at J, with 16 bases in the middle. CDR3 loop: CASSLGPSLVRGANVLTF. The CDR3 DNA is TGTGCCAGCAGCTTAGGACCGAGTCTAGTCCGTGGGGCCAACGTCCTGACTTTC.

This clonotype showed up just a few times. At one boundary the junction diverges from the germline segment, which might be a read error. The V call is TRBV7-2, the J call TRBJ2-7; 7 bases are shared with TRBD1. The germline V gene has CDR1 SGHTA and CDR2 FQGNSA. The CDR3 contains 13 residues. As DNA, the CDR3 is TGTGCCAGCAGCTTGGACAGGCAGGCTGAGCAGTACTTT. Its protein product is CASSLDRQAEQYF.

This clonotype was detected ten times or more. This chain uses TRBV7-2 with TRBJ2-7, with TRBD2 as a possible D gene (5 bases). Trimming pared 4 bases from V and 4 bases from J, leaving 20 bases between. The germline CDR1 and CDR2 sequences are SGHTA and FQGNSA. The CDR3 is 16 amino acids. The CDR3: CASSSPLGRVRYEQYF. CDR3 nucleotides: TGTGCCAGCAGCTCCCCCCTAGGGCGGGTCCGGTACGAGCAGTACTTC.

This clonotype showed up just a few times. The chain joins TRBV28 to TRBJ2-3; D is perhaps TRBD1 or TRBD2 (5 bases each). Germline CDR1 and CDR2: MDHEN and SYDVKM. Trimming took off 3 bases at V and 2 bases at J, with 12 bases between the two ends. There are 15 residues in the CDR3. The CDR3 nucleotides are TGTGCCAGCAGTTTGGGACGGATTCTCACAGATACGCAGTATTTT. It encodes CASSLGRILTDTQYF.

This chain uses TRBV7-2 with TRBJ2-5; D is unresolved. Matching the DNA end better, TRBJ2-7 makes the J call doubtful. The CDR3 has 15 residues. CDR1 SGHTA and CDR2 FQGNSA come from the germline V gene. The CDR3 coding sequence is TGTGCCAGCAGCTTAGAGGTAATGGACGGCTCCGAGCAGTACTTC. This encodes CASSLEVMDGSEQYF.

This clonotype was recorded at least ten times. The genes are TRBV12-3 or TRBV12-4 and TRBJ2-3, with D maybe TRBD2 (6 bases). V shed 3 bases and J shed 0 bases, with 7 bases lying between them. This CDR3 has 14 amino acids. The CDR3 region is CASSFGGSTDTQYF. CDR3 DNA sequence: TGTGCCAGCAGTTTCGGGGGAAGCACAGATACGCAGTATTTT.

In DNA form, the CDR3 reads TGTGCCAGCAGCCTTACTGGCTACGAGCAGTACTTC. Its translation is CASSLTGYEQYF. The chain uses TRBV3-1 and TRBJ2-7; D is unresolved. The length of the CDR3 is 12 residues. Germline CDR1 and CDR2: LGHDT and YNNKEL (reference sequence). V lost 4 bases and J lost 3, with 7 bases in between.

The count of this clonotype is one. CDR3 sequence: CASRQGGTNYGYTF. CDR3 nucleotides: TGTGCCAGTCGGCAAGGGGGAACGAACTATGGCTACACCTTC. The V and J genes are TRBV28 and TRBJ1-2; possibly TRBD1 for D (6 bases). Germline values: CDR1 MDHEN, CDR2 SYDVKM. The CDR3 runs to 14 residues. V shed 9 bases and J shed 2 bases, with 16 bases lying between them.

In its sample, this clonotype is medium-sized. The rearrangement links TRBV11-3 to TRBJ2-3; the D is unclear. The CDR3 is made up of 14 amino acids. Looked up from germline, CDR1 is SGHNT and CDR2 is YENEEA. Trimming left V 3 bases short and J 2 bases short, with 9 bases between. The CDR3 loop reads CASSLFGVTDTQYF. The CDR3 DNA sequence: TGTGCCAGCAGCTTGTTCGGAGTCACAGATACGCAGTATTTT.

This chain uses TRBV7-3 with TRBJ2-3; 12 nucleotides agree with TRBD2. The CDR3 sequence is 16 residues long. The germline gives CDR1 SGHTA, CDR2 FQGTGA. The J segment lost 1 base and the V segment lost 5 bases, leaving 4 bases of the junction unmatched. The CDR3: CASSRGLAGRTDTQYF. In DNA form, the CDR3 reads TGTGCCAGCAGCCGGGGACTAGCGGGTCGCACAGATACGCAGTATTTT.

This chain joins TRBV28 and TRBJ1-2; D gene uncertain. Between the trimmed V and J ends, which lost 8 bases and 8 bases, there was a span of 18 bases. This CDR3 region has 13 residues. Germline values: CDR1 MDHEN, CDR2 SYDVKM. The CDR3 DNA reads TGTGCCAGCCTACGGGGTCGCAGAGGCGGCTACACCTTC. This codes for CASLRGRRGGYTF.

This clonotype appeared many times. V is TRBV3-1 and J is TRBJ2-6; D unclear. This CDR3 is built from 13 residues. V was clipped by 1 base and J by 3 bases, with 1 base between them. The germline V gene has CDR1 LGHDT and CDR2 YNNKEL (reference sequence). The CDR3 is CASSQGGANVLTF. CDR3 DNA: TGTGCCAGCAGCCAAGGTGGGGCCAACGTCCTGACTTTC.